These T cell receptor beta chains were read from a single sample in a study of blood T cell repertoires in COVID-19. Measured with immunoSEQ multiplex PCR; TCRdb has only the in-frame clones, and not every one. The table lists 90,000 to 150,000 clones, 75% to 90% of them singletons, with approximately 30% in the top ten. Sequencing was carried out using peripheral blood. The receptors were gathered from a man in his 70s with active or convalescent COVID-19. Each CDR3 is given with its conserved first and last residue. The D gene is left open where the match is weak. For some rows the clone size is stated as once, few or many, or as a class when expanded; others skip it.

V gene: TRBV7-6
clone size: -
CDR3 length: 16
D gene: TRBD1
J gene: TRBJ1-1
CDR3 protein: CASSLMGQGANTEAFF
CDR3 DNA: TGTGCCAGCAGCTTAATGGGGCAGGGGGCGAACACTGAAGCTTTCTTT

V gene: TRBV19
clone size: -
CDR3 length: 12
D gene: -
J gene: TRBJ1-2
CDR3 protein: CASKRGDYGYTF
CDR3 DNA: TGTGCCAGTAAGCGGGGGGACTATGGCTACACCTTC

V gene: TRBV5-1
clone size: -
CDR3 length: 14
D gene: TRBD2
J gene: TRBJ2-5
CDR3 protein: CASSRGGDQETQYF
CDR3 DNA: TGCGCCAGCAGTCGCGGGGGGGACCAAGAGACCCAGTACTTC

V gene: TRBV18
clone size: -
CDR3 length: 14
D gene: -
J gene: TRBJ2-4
CDR3 protein: CASSPDRLENIQYF
CDR3 DNA: TGTGCCAGCTCACCAGACAGGTTAGAAAACATTCAGTACTTC

V gene: TRBV27
clone size: once
CDR3 length: 16
D gene: -
J gene: TRBJ2-2
CDR3 protein: CASSLFGLMNTGELFF
CDR3 DNA: TGTGCCAGCAGTTTATTTGGACTCATGAACACCGGGGAGCTGTTTTTT

V gene: TRBV6-5
clone size: -
CDR3 length: 14
D gene: TRBD1
J gene: TRBJ1-4
CDR3 protein: CASSTTGGREKLFF
CDR3 DNA: TGTGCCAGCAGTACGACAGGGGGCAGGGAAAAACTGTTTTTT

V gene: TRBV27
clone size: -
CDR3 length: 17
D gene: TRBD1
J gene: TRBJ1-4
CDR3 protein: CASSLNGIWDRPSKLFF
CDR3 DNA: TGTGCCAGCAGTTTAAACGGGATTTGGGACAGGCCTAGCAAACTGTTTTTT

V gene: TRBV20-1
clone size: few
CDR3 length: 13
D gene: TRBD2
J gene: TRBJ2-7
CDR3 protein: CSASLLAGGEQYF
CDR3 DNA: TGCAGTGCTAGTCTACTAGCGGGAGGCGAGCAGTACTTC

V gene: TRBV9
clone size: -
CDR3 length: 17
D gene: TRBD2
J gene: TRBJ2-7
CDR3 protein: CASSVRSPLAGVYEQYF
CDR3 DNA: TGTGCCAGCAGCGTCCGATCCCCCCTAGCGGGAGTTTACGAGCAGTACTTC

V gene: TRBV10-3
clone size: -
CDR3 length: 13
D gene: -
J gene: TRBJ2-3
CDR3 protein: CATGVDFKDTQYF
CDR3 DNA: TGTGCCACAGGGGTCGATTTTAAAGATACGCAGTATTTT

V gene: TRBV3-1/TRBV3-2
clone size: -
CDR3 length: 15
D gene: -
J gene: TRBJ2-5
CDR3 protein: CASSLSAVVPETQYF
CDR3 DNA: TGTGCCAGCAGCCTCTCCGCGGTAGTCCCAGAGACCCAGTACTTC

V gene: TRBV7-8
clone size: -
CDR3 length: 13
D gene: TRBD1
J gene: TRBJ2-7
CDR3 protein: CASSKDRAYEQYF
CDR3 DNA: TGTGCCAGCAGCAAGGACAGGGCCTACGAGCAGTACTTC

V gene: TRBV5-1
clone size: -
CDR3 length: 16
D gene: -
J gene: TRBJ1-1
CDR3 protein: CASRSRSQGAGTEAFF
CDR3 DNA: TGCGCCAGCAGATCTCGGTCCCAGGGCGCGGGAACTGAAGCTTTCTTT

V gene: TRBV3-1/TRBV3-2
clone size: -
CDR3 length: 15
D gene: TRBD1
J gene: TRBJ2-2
CDR3 protein: CASSQGRGPGGELFF
CDR3 DNA: TGTGCCAGCAGCCAGGGCAGGGGGCCGGGCGGGGAGCTGTTTTTT

V gene: TRBV2
clone size: -
CDR3 length: 14
D gene: TRBD1
J gene: TRBJ1-2
CDR3 protein: CASTLDRVTYGYTF
CDR3 DNA: TGTGCCAGCACCCTGGACAGGGTCACCTATGGCTACACCTTC

V gene: TRBV2
clone size: -
CDR3 length: 14
D gene: -
J gene: TRBJ1-1
CDR3 protein: CASSDPSGITEAFF
CDR3 DNA: TGTGCCAGCAGTGACCCTTCCGGGATCACTGAAGCTTTCTTT

V gene: TRBV11-3
clone size: -
CDR3 length: 14
D gene: TRBD1
J gene: TRBJ2-7
CDR3 protein: CASSLRDRDYEQYF
CDR3 DNA: TGTGCCAGCAGCCTAAGGGACAGGGACTACGAGCAGTACTTC

V gene: TRBV7-4
clone size: -
CDR3 length: 13
D gene: -
J gene: TRBJ2-7
CDR3 protein: CASTNRQHAEQYF
CDR3 DNA: TGTGCCAGCACCAACCGACAGCATGCCGAGCAGTACTTC

V gene: TRBV3-1/TRBV3-2
clone size: -
CDR3 length: 17
D gene: TRBD2
J gene: TRBJ2-2
CDR3 protein: CASSQTGLAPNTGELFF
CDR3 DNA: TGTGCCAGCAGCCAAACGGGACTAGCGCCGAACACCGGGGAGCTGTTTTTT

V gene: TRBV18
clone size: -
CDR3 length: 15
D gene: TRBD1
J gene: TRBJ1-1
CDR3 protein: CASSPPGGQGTEAFF
CDR3 DNA: TGTGCCAGCTCACCGCCAGGGGGTCAGGGCACTGAAGCTTTCTTT

V gene: TRBV5-1
clone size: -
CDR3 length: 13
D gene: TRBD1
J gene: TRBJ2-5
CDR3 protein: CASSKTGAETQYF
CDR3 DNA: TGCGCCAGCAGCAAGACAGGGGCAGAGACCCAGTACTTC

V gene: TRBV6-1
clone size: -
CDR3 length: 16
D gene: TRBD1
J gene: TRBJ1-1
CDR3 protein: CASSASFLGGQVLAFF
CDR3 DNA: TGTGCCAGCAGTGCCTCATTCCTGGGGGGACAGGTATTAGCTTTCTTT

V gene: TRBV2
clone size: -
CDR3 length: 14
D gene: TRBD1
J gene: TRBJ1-6
CDR3 protein: CASRYRGDNSPLHF
CDR3 DNA: TGTGCCAGCAGATACAGGGGTGATAATTCACCCCTCCACTTT

V gene: TRBV28
clone size: -
CDR3 length: 16
D gene: -
J gene: TRBJ2-3
CDR3 protein: CASRSGGGQSTDTQYF
CDR3 DNA: TGTGCCAGCCGATCGGGGGGGGGACAGAGCACAGATACGCAGTATTTT

V gene: TRBV28
clone size: once
CDR3 length: 14
D gene: -
J gene: TRBJ2-7
CDR3 protein: CASSLGGSSYEQYF
CDR3 DNA: TGTGCCAGCAGTTTAGGAGGGAGTTCCTACGAGCAGTACTTC

V gene: TRBV28
clone size: -
CDR3 length: 15
D gene: -
J gene: TRBJ2-7
CDR3 protein: CASSTTGSSSYEQYF
CDR3 DNA: TGTGCCAGCAGTACCACAGGTTCCAGCTCCTACGAGCAGTACTTC

V gene: TRBV7-2
clone size: -
CDR3 length: 17
D gene: -
J gene: TRBJ2-3
CDR3 protein: CASSLCPAYPCTDTQYF
CDR3 DNA: TGTGCCAGCAGCTTATGTCCAGCGTACCCCTGCACAGATACGCAGTATTTT

V gene: TRBV12-5
clone size: -
CDR3 length: 17
D gene: -
J gene: TRBJ1-1
CDR3 protein: CASGLVRGGSMNTEAFF
CDR3 DNA: TGTGCTAGTGGTTTGGTGAGGGGGGGTTCGATGAACACTGAAGCTTTCTTT

V gene: TRBV7-9
clone size: -
CDR3 length: 17
D gene: TRBD2
J gene: TRBJ2-1
CDR3 protein: CASSPRGTSGTGNEQFF
CDR3 DNA: TGTGCCAGCAGCCCCCGCGGGACTAGCGGGACCGGCAATGAGCAGTTCTTC

V gene: TRBV19
clone size: -
CDR3 length: 14
D gene: -
J gene: TRBJ2-7
CDR3 protein: CASSIAGSSYEQYF
CDR3 DNA: TGTGCCAGTAGTATAGCCGGGAGCTCCTACGAGCAGTACTTC

V gene: TRBV19
clone size: -
CDR3 length: 14
D gene: -
J gene: TRBJ2-3
CDR3 protein: CASSYSRRTDTQYF
CDR3 DNA: TGTGCCAGTAGTTACTCCCGGAGGACAGATACGCAGTATTTT

V gene: TRBV18
clone size: -
CDR3 length: 15
D gene: TRBD1
J gene: TRBJ2-7
CDR3 protein: CASSPSDRGQSGQYF
CDR3 DNA: TGTGCCAGCTCACCCTCGGACAGGGGGCAATCAGGGCAGTACTTC

V gene: TRBV2
clone size: -
CDR3 length: 14
D gene: TRBD1
J gene: TRBJ2-7
CDR3 protein: CASSHRGPPYEQYF
CDR3 DNA: TGTGCCAGCTCTCACAGGGGACCCCCGTACGAGCAGTACTTC

V gene: TRBV28
clone size: -
CDR3 length: 17
D gene: TRBD1
J gene: TRBJ2-6
CDR3 protein: CASSFRDRGAGANVLTF
CDR3 DNA: TGTGCCAGCAGTTTTAGGGACAGGGGGGCTGGGGCCAACGTCCTGACTTTC

V gene: TRBV7-3
clone size: -
CDR3 length: 13
D gene: TRBD1
J gene: TRBJ2-7
CDR3 protein: CASSSQQGGEQYF
CDR3 DNA: TGTGCCAGCAGCTCACAACAGGGGGGCGAGCAGTACTTC

V gene: TRBV18
clone size: once
CDR3 length: 19
D gene: TRBD1
J gene: TRBJ2-6
CDR3 protein: CASSPPIGTGTSGANVLTF
CDR3 DNA: TGTGCCAGCTCACCACCGATAGGGACAGGAACCTCTGGGGCCAACGTCCTGACTTTC

V gene: TRBV19
clone size: -
CDR3 length: 14
D gene: -
J gene: TRBJ1-2
CDR3 protein: CASRTGTSNYGYTF
CDR3 DNA: TGTGCCAGTCGAACTGGTACTTCTAACTATGGCTACACCTTC

V gene: TRBV28
clone size: -
CDR3 length: 13
D gene: TRBD1
J gene: TRBJ1-2
CDR3 protein: CASTVDRVGRYTF
CDR3 DNA: TGTGCCAGCACTGTCGACAGGGTCGGGCGGTACACCTTC

V gene: TRBV27
clone size: -
CDR3 length: 15
D gene: TRBD1
J gene: TRBJ2-1
CDR3 protein: CASSLDRGLVNEQFF
CDR3 DNA: TGTGCCAGCAGTTTGGACAGGGGGTTAGTAAATGAGCAGTTCTTC

V gene: TRBV11-3
clone size: -
CDR3 length: 18
D gene: TRBD2
J gene: TRBJ2-3
CDR3 protein: CASSSGLAGGRSGDTQYF
CDR3 DNA: TGTGCCAGCAGCTCGGGACTAGCGGGAGGGAGGTCGGGAGATACGCAGTATTTT

V gene: TRBV24-1
clone size: -
CDR3 length: 15
D gene: -
J gene: TRBJ2-3
CDR3 protein: CATSDLGRGTDTQYF
CDR3 DNA: TGTGCCACCAGTGATTTAGGAAGGGGTACAGATACGCAGTATTTT

V gene: TRBV28
clone size: -
CDR3 length: 14
D gene: TRBD1
J gene: TRBJ1-5
CDR3 protein: CASFVATGSQPQHF
CDR3 DNA: TGTGCCAGTTTCGTCGCGACAGGGTCTCAGCCCCAGCATTTT

V gene: TRBV7-2
clone size: -
CDR3 length: 15
D gene: -
J gene: TRBJ2-1
CDR3 protein: CASSLEVPSYNEQFF
CDR3 DNA: TGTGCCAGCAGCTTAGAAGTCCCCAGTTACAATGAGCAGTTCTTC

V gene: TRBV7-9
clone size: -
CDR3 length: 14
D gene: -
J gene: TRBJ2-5
CDR3 protein: CASSLLVNKETQYF
CDR3 DNA: TGTGCCAGCAGCCTACTAGTGAATAAAGAGACCCAGTACTTC

V gene: TRBV28
clone size: -
CDR3 length: 15
D gene: -
J gene: TRBJ1-2
CDR3 protein: CASSPDRRPNYGYTF
CDR3 DNA: TGTGCCAGCAGCCCCGACAGGCGTCCTAACTATGGCTACACCTTC

V gene: TRBV27
clone size: -
CDR3 length: 15
D gene: TRBD1
J gene: TRBJ2-7
CDR3 protein: CASSLGQGSLTEQYF
CDR3 DNA: TGTGCCAGCAGTCTCGGACAGGGCTCTTTGACCGAGCAGTACTTC

V gene: TRBV27
clone size: once
CDR3 length: 15
D gene: -
J gene: TRBJ2-1
CDR3 protein: CASRIKLFSYNEQFF
CDR3 DNA: TGTGCCAGCAGGATAAAGCTCTTCTCCTACAATGAGCAGTTCTTC

V gene: TRBV24-1
clone size: -
CDR3 length: 16
D gene: -
J gene: TRBJ2-1
CDR3 protein: CATSGPFGGIYNEQFF
CDR3 DNA: TGTGCCACCAGTGGCCCATTCGGCGGGATCTACAATGAGCAGTTCTTC

V gene: TRBV14
clone size: -
CDR3 length: 15
D gene: -
J gene: TRBJ2-1
CDR3 protein: CASSQRLGGHNEQFF
CDR3 DNA: TGTGCCAGCAGCCAAAGACTAGGAGGTCACAATGAGCAGTTCTTC

V gene: TRBV19
clone size: -
CDR3 length: 17
D gene: TRBD1
J gene: TRBJ2-7
CDR3 protein: CASSIDIPRQGSYEQYF
CDR3 DNA: TGTGCCAGTAGTATAGACATCCCTCGACAGGGGTCCTACGAGCAGTACTTC

V gene: TRBV29-1
clone size: -
CDR3 length: 14
D gene: TRBD1
J gene: TRBJ2-2
CDR3 protein: CSVEQGAATGELFF
CDR3 DNA: TGCAGCGTTGAACAGGGGGCGGCCACCGGGGAGCTGTTTTTT

V gene: TRBV7-9
clone size: -
CDR3 length: 17
D gene: TRBD1
J gene: TRBJ1-2
CDR3 protein: CASSLLTGGHLGLWYTF
CDR3 DNA: TGTGCCAGCAGCTTGCTGACAGGGGGACACCTGGGGTTGTGGTACACCTTC

V gene: TRBV6-1
clone size: -
CDR3 length: 14
D gene: -
J gene: TRBJ1-5
CDR3 protein: CASSDRRQLWPQHF
CDR3 DNA: TGTGCCAGCAGTGACAGGCGCCAGTTATGGCCCCAGCATTTT

V gene: TRBV18
clone size: -
CDR3 length: 15
D gene: TRBD1
J gene: TRBJ2-2
CDR3 protein: CASSPGQSNTGELFF
CDR3 DNA: TGTGCCAGCTCACCGGGACAGTCGAACACCGGGGAGCTGTTTTTT